This paragraph covers one T cell receptor beta chain sequence. Its target is unknown. This sample is part of a study of cytomegalovirus exposure and HLA in healthy donors. The PCR was carried out with 60 Vbeta primers and 13 Jbeta primers. Some clones are missing from TCRdb's copy, which holds only in-frame ones; the method was immunoSEQ multiplex PCR. Of 200,000 or so clones listed, 75% to 85% were seen once; the top ten hold 6.5%. Study results and limitations: Segments of the TCR beta V type were, in most cases, productive about 87% or about 30% of the time in an earlier analysis. There were several of the most significant clusters that appeared linked to common viral pathogens in a later analysis.

The CDR3 spans 13 residues. Germline assignment: CDR1 SGHTA and CDR2 FQGTGA. V shed 5 bases and J shed 8 bases, with 15 bases lying between them. The source of this sequence is a woman between 50 and 59 years old in good health and CMV-seropositive. The specimen sequenced was PBMCs. This rearrangement joins TRBV7-3 to TRBJ1-1; D gene uncertain. DNA of the CDR3: TGTGCCAGCAGCCTAGACCCGTCCGGGGAAGCTTTCTTT. Amino acid sequence: CASSLDPSGEAFF.